Sequencing of this T cell receptor (beta chain) was carried out in a study of molecular identifiers for immune sequencing clone quantification. Study-level points and caveats: Reports indicate spiked Jurkat TCR RNA from one cell could be found among about a million naive cells.

One entry per CDR3 protein results from TCRdb running MiXCR on the PCR reads. Of about 640,000 distinct CDR3 sequences listed, nearly 20% were seen once; the top ten hold roughly 0.83%. The V gene's germline CDR1 is LGHDT and CDR2 YNNKEL (reference sequence). The CDR3 is made up of 11 amino acids. Trimming left V 0 bases short and J 6 bases short, with 3 bases between. From around 20,000 to 1,000,000 sorted cells, naive CD8 libraries were generated with 10%, 30% or 50% RNA. Turning to this clonotype: Antigen: not known. The final CDR3 position lacks the conserved phenylalanine or tryptophan, pointing to a likely read error.

The rearrangement joins TRBV3-1 to TRBJ2-7; the D is unclear. The sequence came from a human donor in good health. Some libraries in this study had Jurkat cell RNA spiked in. Sequenced sample: naive CD8+ T cells from blood, with Jurkat cell RNA spiked in. Regarding subset: FACS-sorted CD8+CD4-CCR7+CD45RA+ naive T cells. The chain's CDR3 is CASSQDREQYL. The CDR3 region has the DNA TGTGCCAGCAGCCAAGATCGCGAGCAGTACCTC.